Below, 17 T cell receptor beta chains from the same sample are listed, as sequenced in a study of T cells in Graves' hyperthyroidism and ophthalmopathy. RNA transcripts yielded amplified TCR beta CDR3 regions. Primed by the HTBI set, a first-round RT-PCR was run on the TCR CDR3. Via MiXCR, TCRdb re-called the multiplex PCR reads, giving one row per CDR3 protein. The sample has some 740,000 distinct CDR3 sequences, 14% seen once; the top ten hold about a tenth. What was sequenced was blood. The receptors derive from a woman between 18 and 29 years old with Graves' hyperthyroidism.

The gene calls are TRBV4-1 and TRBJ1-6; D gene ambiguous. Trimming removed 1 base from V and 5 bases from J, with 12 bases in between. The CDR3 sequence is 16 residues long. Germline CDR1 and CDR2: MGHRA and YSYEKL. CDR3 residues: CASSQVKGYNNSPLHF. CDR3 DNA: TGCGCCAGCAGCCAAGTAAAGGGATATAATAATTCACCCCTCCACTTT.

The table lists this clonotype with many counts. This chain links TRBV18 with TRBJ2-1; D perhaps matches TRBD2 (6 bases). This CDR3 is built from 13 residues. Trimming cost V 8 bases and J 6 bases, with 14 bases left between them. The germline CDR1 and CDR2 sequences are KGHSH and LQKENI. DNA for the CDR3: TGTGCCAGCCGCCGGGACTCCGCCAATGAGCAGTTCTTC. This gives the protein CASRRDSANEQFF.

This clonotype appeared many times. This chain uses TRBV5-1 with TRBJ2-3; 11 bases align to TRBD2. CDR1 and CDR2 (germline): SGHRS, YFSETQ. V shed 1 base and J 1 base; nucleotides not matched to a gene: 5. This CDR3 has 17 residues. The CDR3: CASSLKGTSGRTDTQYF. Written as DNA, the CDR3 is TGCGCCAGCAGCTTGAAGGGGACTAGCGGTCGCACAGATACGCAGTATTTT. The entire variable domain, with the rest obtained from reference TRBV5-1 and TRBJ2-3, is as follows: KAGVTQTPRYLIKTRGQQVTLSCSPISGHRSVSWYQQTPGQGLQFLFEYFSETQRNKGNFPGRFSGRQFSNSRSEMNVSTLELGDSALYLCASSLKGTSGRTDTQYFGPGTRLTVL.

At least ten counts were recorded for this clonotype. The J gene is TRBJ2-3, the V gene TRBV6-1; D gene unclear. Trimming pared 6 bases from V and 0 bases from J, leaving 7 bases between. The V gene's germline CDR1 is MNHNS and CDR2 SASEGT. The CDR3 is made up of 13 amino acids. Here the CDR3 DNA reads TGTGCCAGCAGCCGCGGAAGCACAGATACGCAGTATTTT. Translation gives CASSRGSTDTQYF.

This clonotype was found a few times. The chain uses TRBV3-1 and TRBJ2-7; 9 nucleotides agree with TRBD1. V lost 6 bases, J lost 9 bases, and 15 bases stayed unmatched. The CDR3 length is 15 residues. The germline V gene has CDR1 LGHDT and CDR2 YNNKEL (reference sequence). The chain's CDR3 is CASSYSGTGTSGQYF. CDR3 bases: TGTGCCAGCAGTTACTCTGGGACAGGGACGTCAGGGCAGTACTTC.

As DNA, the CDR3 is TGTGCCAGCAGTTACTCGATTGTCAGGGGTTACACCGGGGAGCTGTTTTTT. Its translation is CASSYSIVRGYTGELFF. The chain links TRBV6-2 or TRBV6-3 to TRBJ2-2, with a tentative D call TRBD1 (6 bases). Trimming stripped 0 bases from V and 3 bases from J, with 14 bases between. The CDR3 length is 17 residues. CDR1 and CDR2 from the germline V gene are MNHEY and SVGEGT.

This clonotype has ten or more counts. V and J are TRBV4-1 and TRBJ2-3; possibly TRBD1 for D (6 bases). The CDR3 consists of 15 residues. Trimming pared 4 bases from V and 1 base from J, leaving 12 bases between. Germline V gene sequence: CDR1 MGHRA, CDR2 YSYEKL. The CDR3 DNA follows: TGCGCCAGCAGCCCCGTACAGGGTGGCACAGATACGCAGTATTTT. This sequence encodes CASSPVQGGTDTQYF.

At least ten counts were recorded for this clonotype. V and J are TRBV12-3 or TRBV12-4 and TRBJ1-1; no reliable D call. Between the trimmed V and J ends, which lost 5 bases and 4 bases, there was a span of 8 bases. This CDR3 contains 12 residues. In DNA form, the CDR3 reads TGTGCCAGCAGTGGGTTGGGCACTGAAGCTTTCTTT. Translation: CASSGLGTEAFF.

This clonotype was observed many times. The rearrangement links TRBV20-1 to TRBJ2-5; D is undetermined. CDR3 size: 15 residues. The germline V gene encodes CDR1 DFQATT and CDR2 SNEGSKA (reference sequence). Trimming removed 7 bases at V and 5 bases at J, with 23 bases between. CDR3 protein: CSVPSGRRLGETQYF. The CDR3 region has the DNA TGCAGTGTTCCGAGTGGAAGGAGATTAGGCGAGACCCAGTACTTC.

V and J are TRBV2 and TRBJ2-1, with TRBD2 matching over 7 bases. Germline CDR1 and CDR2: SNHLY and FYNNEI. The trim removed 5 bases at V and 4 bases at J, leaving 11 bases unmatched. This CDR3 has 16 residues. The CDR3 reads CASSTAGTKTYNEQFF. CDR3 coding DNA: TGTGCCAGCAGTACGGCCGGGACTAAAACATACAATGAGCAGTTCTTC.

This clonotype was seen repeatedly, ten times or more. This chain joins TRBV4-1 and TRBJ1-5, with D hard to call. This CDR3 spans 17 amino acids. V was pared by 1 base and J by 0 bases, with 13 bases between. Germline V gives CDR1 MGHRA, CDR2 YSYEKL. CDR3 region: CASSQGARGDSNQPQHF. Written as DNA, the CDR3 is TGCGCCAGCAGCCAAGGTGCGAGAGGAGATAGCAATCAGCCCCAGCATTTT.

The chain employs TRBV2 and TRBJ1-1, with D tentatively TRBD1 (6 bases). Between the trimmed V and J ends, which lost 7 bases and 6 bases, there was a span of 18 bases. The CDR3 extends over 14 amino acids. In germline, CDR1 is SNHLY, CDR2 FYNNEI. The DNA for the CDR3 is TGTGCCAGCAAAAGGGGGACCTCAGGACCTGAAGCTTTCTTT. This sequence encodes CASKRGTSGPEAFF.

This clonotype appeared a few times. The V call is TRBV4-1, the J call TRBJ1-2, with 7 bases lining up with TRBD1. Germline V lookup: CDR1 MGHRA, CDR2 YSYEKL. The CDR3 runs to 16 residues. Unmatched junction bases numbered 12, after V lost 6 bases and J lost 2 bases. CDR3 amino acids: CASRALGTETNYGYTF. CDR3 coding DNA: TGCGCCAGCAGGGCACTGGGGACAGAGACGAACTATGGCTACACCTTC.

The rearrangement uses TRBV20-1 and TRBJ2-2; 10 bases fit TRBD2. The CDR3 consists of 15 residues. Germline V gene sequence: CDR1 DFQATT, CDR2 SNEGSKA (reference sequence). J gave up 4 bases and V 3 bases, and 5 bases lay outside the gene matches. The CDR3 bases are TGCAGTGCTAGCCTAAGCGGGGGGGGCACCGGGGAGCTGTTTTTT. Translation: CSASLSGGGTGELFF.

V gene TRBV14 combines with J gene TRBJ1-2; D not certain. This CDR3 contains 14 residues. Germline loops: CDR1 SGHDN, CDR2 FVKESK. Trimming removed 1 base from V and 3 bases from J, with 9 bases in between. Written as DNA, the CDR3 is TGTGCCAGCAGCCAAGGGGCGGCTGACTATGGCTACACCTTC. Translation: CASSQGAADYGYTF. Drawing the rest from reference TRBV14 and TRBJ1-2, the complete variable domain is EAGVTQFPSHSVIEKGQTVTLRCDPISGHDNLYWYRRVMGKEIKFLLHFVKESKQDESGMPNNRFLAERTGGTYSTLKVQPAELEDSGVYFCASSQGAADYGYTFGSGTRLTVV.

In its sample, this clonotype was seen a few times. This rearrangement joins TRBV20-1 to TRBJ2-1; TRBD1 agrees at 7 bases. V dropped 4 bases and J dropped 0; count of bases not matched to a gene: 18. This CDR3 comprises 19 residues. Germline-derived CDR1 and CDR2 are DFQATT and SNEGSKA (reference sequence). CDR3 sequence: CSATRSTRGGFFSYNEQFF. In DNA form, the CDR3 reads TGCAGTGCTACCCGCTCAACGAGAGGGGGCTTCTTCTCCTACAATGAGCAGTTCTTC.

This clonotype was found many times. The gene calls are TRBV10-1 and TRBJ2-2; 7 bases agree with TRBD1. V shed 4 bases and J 3 bases; nucleotides not matched to a gene: 2. There are 14 residues in the CDR3. The V gene's germline CDR1 is WNHNN and CDR2 SYGVQD (reference sequence). CDR3 nucleotides: TGCGCCAGCAGTGCCGGGACAGACACCGGGGAGCTGTTTTTT. This codes for CASSAGTDTGELFF.